This T cell receptor beta chain was sequenced for a study of long-term antiretroviral therapy in people with HIV. This clone was seen more than once but under ten times. With survey level as its setting, the immunoSEQ assay was v3.0. TCRdb's table, derived via immunoSEQ multiplex PCR, lists solely in-frame clones and lacks some. The sample yields under 9,000 clones, roughly 80% seen once. The CDR3 runs to 15 residues. Per the germline V gene, CDR1 is MGHRA and CDR2 is YSYEKL. The V and J ends lost 0 bases and 5 bases respectively, with 11 bases between them. Sequenced here: unsorted PBMCs, sampled 2.5 to 2.6 years before starting antiretroviral therapy. The receptor was derived from a man aged 35 to 55 with HIV. The chain links TRBV4-1 to TRBJ1-5; D unresolved. The CDR3 spells CASSQEQRIDQPQHF. CDR3 DNA sequence: TGCGCCAGCAGCCAAGAACAACGAATAGATCAGCCCCAGCATTTT.